This T cell receptor (beta chain) was sequenced for a study of early T cells in non-severe SARS-CoV-2 infection. This clonotype has at least ten counts. Attachment of unique molecular identifiers to individual cDNA molecules was performed. TCRdb reanalysed the 5' RACE reads using MiXCR and keeps one entry per CDR3 protein. Here the sample spans roughly 81,000 distinct CDR3 sequences, roughly 12% being singletons. V was cut by 7 bases and J by 4 bases, with 2 bases left in between. This CDR3 is built from 9 residues. Germline CDR1 and CDR2: SQVTM and ANQGSEA. The chain carries TRBV29-1 and TRBJ1-5; D gene unclear. The sample consisted of whole blood. The TCR sequence derives from an adult who was a healthcare worker with PCR-confirmed SARS-CoV-2 infection or an uninfected control (not recorded which). CDR3 bases: TGCAGCGGTAATCAGCCCCAGCATTTT. Encoded protein: CSGNQPQHF.